A selection of T cell receptor beta chains follows, all from one sample in a study of T cell repertoires in cytomegalovirus infection. These receptors' targets are unknown. One entry per CDR3 protein, called by TCRdb with MiXCR from the reads. This table holds about 340,000 distinct CDR3 sequences, about 27% found once. The source was cultured PBMCs, collected from culture after CMV antigen stimulation. These receptors were obtained from a human donor in good health (CMV status not recorded). Some clones in this sample may be carry-over from other donors' samples. Both conserved end residues are part of each CDR3. The D gene is left open where the match is weak. A row's size may be missing; if present it is once, few, many or a size class.

D gene	V gene	clone size	J gene	CDR3 DNA	CDR3 protein
.	TRBV12-3/TRBV12-4	.	TRBJ1-2	TGTGCCAGCAGTTCCAGAACAGGTTATGGCTACACCTTC	CASSSRTGYGYTF
TRBD1	TRBV20-1	.	TRBJ1-1	TGCAGTGCTGGGGACAGGGTCAACACTGAAGCTTTCTTT	CSAGDRVNTEAFF
TRBD2	TRBV6-5	.	TRBJ2-1	TGTGCCAGCAGTTACCGCGAGGAGCGGGAGGGCCCCGATGAGCAGTTCTTC	CASSYREEREGPDEQFF
.	TRBV5-1	.	TRBJ1-6	TGCGCCAGCAGCGTCTCAGGTGACTGGAATTCACCCCTCCACTTT	CASSVSGDWNSPLHF
.	TRBV7-2	many	TRBJ1-1	TGTGCCAGCAGCTTATCGCGGACGAGAAGGACTGAAGCTTTCTTT	CASSLSRTRRTEAFF
.	TRBV11-3	.	TRBJ2-3	TGTGCCAGCAGTCTGTCTTTGGGGGATACGCAGTATTTT	CASSLSLGDTQYF
.	TRBV20-1	.	TRBJ2-5	TGCAGTGCAAGTCCCTTTCAGGAATTCCAAGAGACCCAGTACTTC	CSASPFQEFQETQYF
.	TRBV29-1	.	TRBJ1-1	TGCAGCGTTGAAGATGGCTTCGGAGGGACTGAAGCTTTCTTT	CSVEDGFGGTEAFF
TRBD2	TRBV6-6	.	TRBJ2-3	TGTGCCAGCAGTTACACGGAACTAGCGGGAGGTCCGGGTACGCAGTATTTT	CASSYTELAGGPGTQYF
TRBD1	TRBV2	few	TRBJ1-5	TGTGCCAGCAGTGAAGGCGACAGGGGGCATGAGCCCCAGCATTTT	CASSEGDRGHEPQHF
.	TRBV12-3/TRBV12-4	few	TRBJ1-2	TGTGCCAGCAGTCCTGGACAGTCTAACTATGGCTACACCTTC	CASSPGQSNYGYTF
TRBD2	TRBV30	.	TRBJ2-3	TGTGCCTGGGACTCCTCGCTAGCGGGAGGTGCAGATACGCAGTATTTT	CAWDSSLAGGADTQYF
.	TRBV11-2	.	TRBJ2-1	TGTGCCAGCAGCTTAGATTTTGGACGGTACAATGAGCAGTTCTTC	CASSLDFGRYNEQFF
.	TRBV2	few	TRBJ2-2	TGTGCCAGCAGCCTGATTGGTACAGTTATCGGGGAGCTGTTTTTT	CASSLIGTVIGELFF
.	TRBV3-1	.	TRBJ2-2	TGTGCCAGCAGCCAAGATCTCTCCGGGCTGAACACCGGGGAGCTGTTTTTT	CASSQDLSGLNTGELFF
.	TRBV7-9	few	TRBJ2-7	TGTGCCAGCAGCTTACCCCTGGGCCAGGAGAGCTCCTACGAGCAGTACTTC	CASSLPLGQESSYEQYF
TRBD1	TRBV7-9	few	TRBJ2-1	TGTGCCAGCATCAACAGGGGGGATCACAACAATGAGCAGTTCTTC	CASINRGDHNNEQFF
TRBD1	TRBV20-1	.	TRBJ2-5	TGCAGTGCTAGAAGGGGACAGGGGCCGCAAGAGACCCAGTACTTC	CSARRGQGPQETQYF
.	TRBV19	.	TRBJ1-5	TGTGCCAGTAGTATAGACCCCGGGTCACCTACCTATAGCAATCAGCCCCAGCATTTT	CASSIDPGSPTYSNQPQHF
.	TRBV7-7	.	TRBJ1-5	TGTGCCAGCAGCTTAAGCCGGGGGCAGCCCCAGCATTTT	CASSLSRGQPQHF
.	TRBV7-2	.	TRBJ1-4	TGTGCCAGCAGCTTATCACAGGGTTATAATGAAAAACTGTTTTTT	CASSLSQGYNEKLFF
.	TRBV5-1	.	TRBJ2-7	TGCGCCAGCAGCAGGTCCAGGGCCCTAGAAAACGAGCAGTACTTC	CASSRSRALENEQYF